Presented here are 27 T cell receptor beta chains from one specimen sequenced in a study of monozygotic twins with inflammatory bowel disease. TCRdb reworked the 5' RACE reads into one entry per CDR3 protein, no DNA. This table holds around 150,000 distinct CDR3 sequences. The source material was blood. The receptor source for this set is a human donor with ulcerative colitis or Crohn's disease, or a healthy co-twin of an affected twin (not recorded which).

V and J are TRBV20-1 and TRBJ2-5; the D gene TCRdb calls, TRBD1, cannot be checked with no DNA. The CDR3 has 14 amino acids. Germline V gives CDR1 DFQATT, CDR2 SNEGSKA (reference sequence). CDR3 protein: CSAIGGTESETQYF.

The genes are TRBV21-1 and TRBJ1-2; TCRdb reports TRBD1, a call that lacks DNA to check it against. TRBV21-1 counts as a pseudogene. The CDR3 covers 18 residues. The CDR3 here is CASTPRTDGLVANYGYTF.

The chain joins TRBV5-6 to TRBJ1-4. The CDR3 is 17 residues long. Germline assignment: CDR1 SGHDT and CDR2 YYEEEE. The CDR3: CASSFGKIDGFGEKLFF.

The chain employs TRBV5-5 and TRBJ1-6; the TCRdb D gene call, TRBD1, has no DNA to confirm it. The CDR3 has 15 residues. Germline CDR1 and CDR2: SGHKS and YYEKEE (reference sequence). This CDR3 is CASSQDHPGNSPLHF.

The V call is TRBV29-1, the J call TRBJ1-2; the D call from TCRdb, TRBD1, cannot be confirmed without DNA. Germline V gives CDR1 SQVTM, CDR2 ANQGSEA. The CDR3 has 12 amino acids. CDR3 region: CSVDTGTDAGTF.

This chain uses TRBV7-2 with TRBJ2-1; the TRBD2 assignment by TCRdb is unverifiable without DNA. Germline V CDR1 and CDR2: SGHTA, FQGNSA. The length of the CDR3 is 14 residues. This CDR3 is CASSFTSGGNEQFF.

The gene calls are TRBV6-2 or TRBV6-3 and TRBJ2-7; TCRdb picks TRBD1, but there is no DNA to check that call. The CDR3 has 16 residues. Looked up from germline, CDR1 is MNHEY and CDR2 is SVGEGT. CDR3 protein: CASRTRGRTNFNEQYF.

The V and J genes are TRBV4-2 and TRBJ2-3; checking the TCRdb D call of TRBD2 is not possible without DNA. This CDR3 has 19 residues. Germline V gene lookup returns CDR1 LGHNA and CDR2 YNFKEQ. The CDR3 spells CASSQERSSGRAVTDTQYF.

The chain couples TRBV5-6 to TRBJ2-5; TCRdb designates TRBD1, a call that cannot be tested without DNA. Germline values: CDR1 SGHDT, CDR2 YYEEEE. The CDR3 has 13 residues. The CDR3 reads CASSVTGRETQYF.

The V and J genes are TRBV5-1 and TRBJ1-1; TCRdb indicates TRBD1, and absent DNA this call remains unverified. Germline CDR1 reads SGHRS; CDR2 reads YFSETQ. The CDR3 runs to 13 residues. The CDR3 sequence is CASSPGGGPEAFF. The full variable domain, with the rest looked up from reference TRBV5-1 and TRBJ1-1, is KAGVTQTPRYLIKTRGQQVTLSCSPISGHRSVSWYQQTPGQGLQFLFEYFSETQRNKGNFPGRFSGRQFSNSRSEMNVSTLELGDSALYLCASSPGGGPEAFFGQGTRLTVV.

V usage is TRBV7-9 and J usage is TRBJ2-3; TCRdb names TRBD1, which stays unverified in the absence of DNA. Germline-derived CDR1 and CDR2 are SEHNR and FQNEAQ (reference sequence). This CDR3 has 15 residues. The CDR3 loop reads CASSLGDRETDTQYF.

This chain links TRBV5-1 with TRBJ1-6; TCRdb selects TRBD1, and the lack of DNA leaves this call unchecked. Germline assignment: CDR1 SGHRS and CDR2 YFSETQ. This CDR3 spans 15 amino acids. The CDR3 here is CASSFEKQGNSPLHF.

CDR3 sequence: CASSFTRTNGYTF. The chain combines TRBV6-5 with TRBJ1-2; TCRdb returns TRBD1, unconfirmable since there is no DNA. Germline CDR1 MNHEY, CDR2 SVGAGI. The CDR3 consists of 13 residues.

This chain links TRBV12-3 or TRBV12-4 with TRBJ2-1; TCRdb's D call of TRBD2 is untestable without DNA. CDR3 length: 15 residues. Here the CDR3 reads CASTMGGPGYNEQFF.

The chain is built from TRBV20-1 and TRBJ2-4; TCRdb reports TRBD2, a call that lacks DNA to check it against. The V gene's germline CDR1 is DFQATT and CDR2 SNEGSKA (reference sequence). The CDR3 is made up of 16 amino acids. The CDR3 reads CSATVYRSGNRNIQYF.

This chain joins TRBV7-2 and TRBJ2-1; no DNA is available, so the TRBD2 call from TCRdb remains unchecked. CDR1 SGHTA and CDR2 FQGNSA come from the germline V gene. CDR3 length equals 15 residues. The CDR3 loop reads CASSLSAGNRYEQFF.

The rearrangement joins TRBV27 to TRBJ2-1; TCRdb's D gene call, TRBD2, goes unchecked for lack of DNA. The CDR3 covers 14 residues. CDR1 MNHEY and CDR2 SMNVEV come from the germline V gene (reference sequence). The chain's CDR3 is CASSFPLAGNEQFF.

The J gene is TRBJ2-1, the V gene TRBV20-1; TCRdb indicates TRBD1, and absent DNA this call remains unverified. This CDR3 region has 17 residues. Germline-derived CDR1 and CDR2 are DFQATT and SNEGSKA (reference sequence). The CDR3 here is CSARPRWGDRGYNEQFF.

The chain is built from TRBV20-1 and TRBJ2-7; TCRdb reports TRBD1, a call that lacks DNA to check it against. The CDR3 runs 14 residues. Germline lookup yields CDR1 DFQATT and CDR2 SNEGSKA (reference sequence). CDR3 protein: CSARQTTEGSLQYF.

V and J are TRBV7-2 and TRBJ2-7. The CDR3 runs to 13 residues. Germline V gene lookup returns CDR1 SGHTA and CDR2 FQGNSA. The CDR3 reads CASSLDRRFEQYF.

The rearrangement uses TRBV7-2 and TRBJ2-5; TCRdb indicates TRBD1, and absent DNA this call remains unverified. Germline V gene lookup returns CDR1 SGHTA and CDR2 FQGNSA. The CDR3 has 15 residues. CDR3 sequence reads: CASSSATGRQETQYF.

V is TRBV5-5 and J is TRBJ2-1; with no DNA, the TCRdb D assignment of TRBD1 cannot be verified. This CDR3 has 18 amino acids. Germline CDR1 and CDR2: SGHKS and YYEKEE (reference sequence). CDR3 region: CASSLAARYSGPYNEQFF.

The chain employs TRBV7-2 and TRBJ1-2. CDR1 SGHTA and CDR2 FQGNSA come from the germline V gene. The CDR3 extends over 13 amino acids. This chain's CDR3 is CASSHGAGYGYTF.

The chain carries TRBV7-9 and TRBJ2-5; TCRdb picks TRBD1, but there is no DNA to check that call. Germline CDR1 is SEHNR and CDR2 is FQNEAQ (reference sequence). The CDR3 length is 12 residues. The CDR3 region is CASWGYKMTQYF.

The chain combines TRBV7-6 with TRBJ2-7; absent DNA, TCRdb's TRBD1 call cannot be checked. CDR3 size: 14 residues. Germline-derived CDR1 and CDR2 are SGHVS and FNYEAQ. The CDR3 is CASSLNRGPYEQYF. The complete variable domain, with remaining parts taken from reference TRBV7-6 and TRBJ2-7, reads GAGVSQSPRYKVTKRGQDVALRCDPISGHVSLYWYRQALGQGPEFLTYFNYEAQQDKSGLPNDRFSAERPEGSISTLTIQRTEQRDSAMYRCASSLNRGPYEQYFGPGTRLTVT.

This chain's CDR3 is CASNWDRGTYGYTF. The chain links TRBV19 to TRBJ1-2; TCRdb's assignment of TRBD1 cannot be checked, as there is no DNA. The germline V gene has CDR1 LNHDA and CDR2 SQIVND (reference sequence). The CDR3 extends over 14 amino acids.

The V gene is TRBV7-9, the J gene TRBJ2-7. The CDR3 covers 11 residues. CDR1 is SEHNR, CDR2 FQNEAQ, per germline (reference sequence). The CDR3 spells CASSPSYEQYF.